This TCR beta chain was recorded in a study of cytomegalovirus exposure and HLA in healthy donors. Study details: An early release of data contained approximately 80 million unique TCRs, which came from HLA-typed donors.

For this clone: What it recognizes is unknown.

Study findings and constraints: V- and J-gene trimming of TCR beta was linked (in a later analysis) to a missense DCLRE1C variant. Information on immune exposure was restricted to one variable (CMV serostatus). The study labeled more than 150 TCR beta chains cytomegalovirus-associated.

Between the trimmed V and J ends, which lost 3 bases and 3 bases, there was a span of 15 bases. The CDR3 spans 15 residues. Per germline, CDR1 SGHTA and CDR2 FQGNSA. The PCR had 60 Vbeta and 13 Jbeta primers. The method was immunoSEQ multiplex PCR; TCRdb's version includes in-frame clones alone and lacks a portion of them. The sample lists 55,000 to 80,000 clones, around 80% occurring once. Material: PBMCs. This chain connects TRBV7-2 to TRBJ2-7; possible D gene TRBD1, 6 bases. The sequence was collected from a man aged 18 to 30 in good health and CMV-seronegative. The CDR3 region is CASSFTPGAIYEQYF. The CDR3 nucleotides are TGTGCCAGCAGCTTTACGCCAGGGGCCATCTACGAGCAGTACTTC.